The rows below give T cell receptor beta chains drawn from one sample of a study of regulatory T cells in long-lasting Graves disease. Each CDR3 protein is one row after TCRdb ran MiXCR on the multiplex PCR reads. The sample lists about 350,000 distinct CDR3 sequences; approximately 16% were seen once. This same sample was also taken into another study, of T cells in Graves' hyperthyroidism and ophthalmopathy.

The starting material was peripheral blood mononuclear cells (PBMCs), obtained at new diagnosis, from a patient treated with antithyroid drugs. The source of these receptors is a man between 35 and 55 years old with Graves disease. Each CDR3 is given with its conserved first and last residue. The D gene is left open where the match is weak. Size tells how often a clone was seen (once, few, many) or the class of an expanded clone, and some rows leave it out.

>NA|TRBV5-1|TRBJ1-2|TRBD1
CASSLEQGAYGYTF
TGCGCCAGCAGCTTGGAACAGGGGGCCTATGGCTACACCTTC
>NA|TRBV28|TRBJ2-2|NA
CASSLRVAGTNTGELFF
TGTGCCAGCAGCTTAAGAGTGGCAGGGACCAACACCGGGGAGCTGTTTTTT
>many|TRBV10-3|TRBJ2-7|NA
CAIRGDGYEQYF
TGTGCCATCAGGGGGGACGGCTACGAGCAGTACTTC
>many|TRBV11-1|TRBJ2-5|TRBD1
CASTLDRVYQETQYF
TGTGCCAGCACCCTGGACAGGGTCTACCAAGAGACCCAGTACTTC
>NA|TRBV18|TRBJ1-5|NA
CASSPLGGNQPQHF
TGTGCCAGCTCACCATTGGGCGGCAATCAGCCCCAGCATTTT
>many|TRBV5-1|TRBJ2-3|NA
CASSLARSSTDTQYF
TGCGCCAGCAGCTTGGCGAGGTCTAGCACAGATACGCAGTATTTT
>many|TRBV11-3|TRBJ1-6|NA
CASSLVWKDSPLHF
TGTGCCAGCAGCTTGGTCTGGAAAGATTCACCCCTCCACTTT
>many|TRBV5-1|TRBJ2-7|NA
CASSFDRPSYEQYF
TGCGCCAGCAGCTTTGACCGACCCTCCTACGAGCAGTACTTC
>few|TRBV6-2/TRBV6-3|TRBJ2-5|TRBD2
CASAGGVGEETQYF
TGTGCCAGCGCGGGGGGGGTAGGTGAAGAGACCCAGTACTTC
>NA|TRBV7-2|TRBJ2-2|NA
CASSLARGLNTGELFF
TGTGCCAGCAGCTTAGCACGGGGACTTAACACCGGGGAGCTGTTTTTT
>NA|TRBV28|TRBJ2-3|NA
CASSLTGGQSTDTQYF
TGTGCCAGCAGTTTAACGGGGGGACAGAGCACAGATACGCAGTATTTT
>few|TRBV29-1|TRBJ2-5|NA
CSVCPQETQYF
TGCAGCGTTTGCCCCCAAGAGACCCAGTACTTC
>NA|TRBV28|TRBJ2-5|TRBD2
CASRGLAVKETQYF
TGTGCCAGCAGGGGACTAGCGGTTAAAGAGACCCAGTACTTC
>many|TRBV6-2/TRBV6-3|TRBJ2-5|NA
CASSYSWARGRETQYF
TGTGCCAGCAGTTACTCGTGGGCTAGGGGACGGGAGACCCAGTACTTC
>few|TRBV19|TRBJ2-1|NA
CASNTGTASYNGQFF
TGTGCCAGTAATACCGGGACTGCCTCCTACAATGGGCAGTTCTTC
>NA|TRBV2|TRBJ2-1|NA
CASSNRGQQFF
TGTGCCAGCAGTAACCGGGGACAGCAGTTCTTC
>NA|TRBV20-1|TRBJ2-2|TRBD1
CSAYRQGPNTGELFF
TGCAGTGCCTATAGACAGGGGCCGAACACCGGGGAGCTGTTTTTT
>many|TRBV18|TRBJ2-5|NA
CASSPGLGETQYF
TGTGCCAGCTCACCGGGTCTCGGGGAGACCCAGTACTTC
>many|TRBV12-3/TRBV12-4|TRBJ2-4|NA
CASKNLKGKNIQYF
TGTGCCAGCAAAAATTTAAAGGGCAAAAACATTCAGTACTTC
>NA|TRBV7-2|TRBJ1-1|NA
CAVRKNSNTEAFF
TGTGCCGTGCGGAAAAATTCGAACACTGAAGCTTTCTTT
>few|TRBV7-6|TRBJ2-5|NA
CASSSLIGGPDGTQYF
TGTGCCAGCAGCTCCCTCATCGGCGGGCCTGATGGGACCCAGTACTTC
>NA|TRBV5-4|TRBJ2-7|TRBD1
CASSSRTGGDTDF
TGTGCCAGCAGCTCGCGGACAGGGGGCGATACCGACTTC
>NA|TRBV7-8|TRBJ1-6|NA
CASSLEGHNNSPLHF
TGTGCCAGCAGCTTAGAGGGACATAATAATTCACCCCTCCACTTT
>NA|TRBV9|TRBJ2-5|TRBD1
CASSTRDRGKETQYF
TGTGCCAGCAGCACCCGCGACAGGGGTAAAGAGACCCAGTACTTC
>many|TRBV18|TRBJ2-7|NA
CASSPPTSLHEQYF
TGTGCCAGCTCACCACCAACCAGTCTGCACGAGCAGTACTTC
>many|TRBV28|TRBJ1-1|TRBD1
CASSWTGGAEAFF
TGTGCCAGCAGTTGGACAGGGGGGGCTGAAGCTTTCTTT
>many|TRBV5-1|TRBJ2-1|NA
CASSPSGSHYNEQFF
TGCGCCAGCAGCCCTTCAGGTAGCCATTACAATGAGCAGTTCTTC
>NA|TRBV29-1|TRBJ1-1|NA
CSVEGWGPVNTEAFF
TGCAGCGTTGAAGGCTGGGGGCCGGTGAACACTGAAGCTTTCTTT
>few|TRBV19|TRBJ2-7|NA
CASSTEGSWQQYF
TGTGCCAGTAGTACTGAGGGCAGTTGGCAGCAGTACTTC
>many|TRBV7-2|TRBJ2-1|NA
CASSLTPASSYNEQFF
TGTGCCAGCAGCTTAACGCCAGCGAGCTCCTACAATGAGCAGTTCTTC
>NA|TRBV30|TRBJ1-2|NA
CASTLGYGYTF
TGTGCCTCCACCCTCGGGTATGGCTACACCTTC
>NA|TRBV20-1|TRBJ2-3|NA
CSARKESDSSSDTQYF
TGCAGTGCTAGAAAGGAGAGCGATTCGTCGTCAGATACGCAGTATTTT
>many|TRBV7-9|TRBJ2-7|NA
CASSRDITYEQYF
TGTGCCAGCAGCCGGGACATCACCTACGAGCAGTACTTC
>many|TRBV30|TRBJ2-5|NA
CAWSGGLSQETQYF
TGTGCCTGGAGTGGGGGACTGTCCCAAGAGACCCAGTACTTC
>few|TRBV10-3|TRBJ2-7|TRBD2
CAIRSATSGGYEQYF
TGTGCCATCAGATCCGCGACTAGCGGGGGCTACGAGCAGTACTTC
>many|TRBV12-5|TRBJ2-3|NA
CASGLGAGFAPDTQYF
TGTGCTAGTGGTTTGGGGGCGGGTTTCGCCCCAGATACGCAGTATTTT
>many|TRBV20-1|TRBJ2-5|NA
CSASFGGETQYF
TGCAGTGCTAGCTTCGGTGGTGAGACCCAGTACTTC
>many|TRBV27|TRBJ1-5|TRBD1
CASSLTGRPNQPQHF
TGTGCCAGCAGTTTGACAGGGAGGCCCAATCAGCCCCAGCATTTT
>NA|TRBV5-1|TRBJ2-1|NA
CASSFSVLMINEQFF
TGTGCCAGCAGCTTTAGCGTGTTAATGATCAATGAGCAGTTCTTC
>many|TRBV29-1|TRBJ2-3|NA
CSVASGSWGRTDTQYF
TGCAGCGTTGCCTCCGGGAGCTGGGGGAGAACAGATACGCAGTATTTT
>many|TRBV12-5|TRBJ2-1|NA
CASGLAGAGRGNEQFF
TGTGCTAGTGGACTCGCGGGGGCAGGCCGAGGCAATGAGCAGTTCTTC